The rows below give T cell receptor beta chains drawn from one sample of a study of blood T cell repertoires in COVID-19. Data came from immunoSEQ multiplex PCR; TCRdb stores just in-frame clones and leaves some out. Altogether about 250,000 clones are present, 88% being singletons, with the ten largest covering approximately 3%. Specimen: PBMCs or T cells enriched from blood (not recorded which). These TCRs come from a woman in her forties or fifties who had recovered from COVID-19. Both conserved end residues are part of each CDR3. Each record gives: V gene, D gene, clone size, J gene, CDR3 DNA, CDR3 protein. D genes are given only for firm matches. Some rows mark clone size as missing; the rest say once, few, many or name a class of expanded clone.

>TRBV7-9|TRBD1|NA|TRBJ1-1
TGTGCCAGCAGCCCAAGGGCGACAGGGGGTACTGAAGCTTTCTTT
CASSPRATGGTEAFF
>TRBV19|TRBD1|NA|TRBJ1-1
TGTGCCAGTAGTACACCTCCAGGGGGTTACACTGAAGCTTTCTTT
CASSTPPGGYTEAFF
>TRBV6-5|NA|NA|TRBJ1-4
TGTGCCAGCAGTCGACAGCGCGGGGCTAATGAAAAACTGTTTTTT
CASSRQRGANEKLFF
>TRBV4-3|NA|NA|TRBJ1-2
TGCGCCAGCAGCCAAGTCGGGGGTCTAAACTATGGCTACACCTTC
CASSQVGGLNYGYTF
>TRBV7-8|NA|once|TRBJ2-5
TGTGCCAGCAGCACCCTAGCTCAAGAGACCCAGTACTTC
CASSTLAQETQYF
>TRBV6-2/TRBV6-3|TRBD2|NA|TRBJ2-7
TGTGCCAGCAGTTACGTTTGGGAGGGCCGCTACGAGCAGTACTTC
CASSYVWEGRYEQYF
>TRBV27|TRBD2|NA|TRBJ2-7
TGTGCCAGCAGTCGCCGAATTAGCGGGGCTTCCTACGAGCAGTACTTC
CASSRRISGASYEQYF
>TRBV7-2|TRBD2|NA|TRBJ2-1
TGTGCCAGCAGCTTTGGGACTACTACCTACAATGAGCAGTTCTTC
CASSFGTTTYNEQFF
>TRBV28|TRBD1|NA|TRBJ1-5
TGTGCCAGCAACCTTGGACAGGGTTCTCAGCCCCAGCATTTT
CASNLGQGSQPQHF
>TRBV9|NA|NA|TRBJ2-5
TGTGCCAGCAGTGGCTCGTGGCAAGAGACCCAGTACTTC
CASSGSWQETQYF
>TRBV6-5|TRBD1|few|TRBJ1-6
TGTGCCAGCAGTCGCCGGGACAGGCTTAATTCACCCCTCCACTTT
CASSRRDRLNSPLHF
>TRBV7-9|TRBD1|NA|TRBJ1-2
TGTGCCAGCAGCCCTAGACAGGGCAACTATGGCTACACCTTC
CASSPRQGNYGYTF
>TRBV5-6|TRBD2|NA|TRBJ2-1
TGTGCCAGCAGCTTGCGCTCTAGCGGGAGAGAAAATGAGCAGTTCTTC
CASSLRSSGRENEQFF
>TRBV11-2|TRBD1|once|TRBJ1-1
TGTGCCAGCAGCTTAGCGGGGAGGACAGGGCCTGAAGCTTTCTTT
CASSLAGRTGPEAFF
>TRBV14|TRBD2|NA|TRBJ2-2
TGTGCCAGCAGCCTCAACCGGCGAGCTAGCGGAATGAACACCGGGGAGCTGTTTTTT
CASSLNRRASGMNTGELFF
>TRBV11-2|NA|NA|TRBJ2-5
TGTGCCAGCAGCTACCCGGGCAGGGTAGAGACCCAGTACTTC
CASSYPGRVETQYF
>TRBV4-1|TRBD2|NA|TRBJ2-1
TGCGCCAGCGGTGGGCTAGCGGGGTACAATGAGCAGTTCTTC
CASGGLAGYNEQFF
>TRBV18|NA|NA|TRBJ1-1
TGTGCCAGCTCAATTTGGGGAGAGAACACTGAAGCTTTCTTT
CASSIWGENTEAFF
>TRBV4-2|TRBD2|NA|TRBJ2-3
TGTGCCAGCAGCCAGAGGACTAGCGGCACAGATACGCAGTATTTT
CASSQRTSGTDTQYF
>TRBV6-5|TRBD1|NA|TRBJ1-1
TGTGCCAGCAGGACAGGACAGGGGAGAACTGAAGCTTTCTTT
CASRTGQGRTEAFF